This paragraph reports one T cell receptor (beta chain). 60 Vbeta and 13 Jbeta primers were used in PCR. Profiling relied on immunoSEQ multiplex PCR, and the TCRdb table lists in-frame clones only, not all of them. The table shows some 150,000 clones, with roughly four fifths occurring only once. The CDR3 has 16 residues. Trimming took 1 base from V and 0 from J, leaving 10 bases between them. Germline CDR1 reads LGHNA; CDR2 reads YNFKEQ. The data were obtained in a study of cytomegalovirus exposure and HLA in healthy donors. The source of this sequence is a man aged 25 to 40 in good health and CMV-seropositive. The V call is TRBV4-2, the J call TRBJ1-3; D might be TRBD1 (5 bases). Sequences were obtained from PBMCs. The CDR3 sequence is CASSQARQNSGNTIYF. The CDR3 nucleotides are TGTGCCAGCAGCCAAGCTCGACAGAACTCTGGAAACACCATATATTTT.